Following are 20 T cell receptor beta chains from one sample sequenced in a study of blood T cell repertoires in COVID-19. The table came from immunoSEQ multiplex PCR; TCRdb's copy has only in-frame clones and leaves some out. The data hold more than 85,000 clones, with about 90% observed a single time. Sequencing was carried out using peripheral blood. These receptors originate from a man over 45 with active COVID-19.

The V and J genes are TRBV1 and TRBJ2-3; the table's D gene call, TRBD2, was not cross checked with the DNA. TRBV1 is assigned pseudogene status. The CDR3 sequence is 18 residues long. The CDR3, as DNA: TGCACCAGCAGCCAATCAGCGGGGGGTCTAGCTAGCACAGATACGCAGTATTTT. It yields the protein CTSSQSAGGLASTDTQYF.

This sequence joins TRBV5-1 and TRBJ2-1, with 8 bases that match TRBD2. Germline lookup yields CDR1 SGHRS and CDR2 YFSETQ. This CDR3 comprises 16 residues. V lost 3 bases to trimming and J lost 0 bases; unmatched junction nucleotides: 5. CDR3 region: CASSSLAASSYNEQFF. CDR3 DNA: TGCGCCAGCAGCTCACTAGCGGCTAGCTCCTACAATGAGCAGTTCTTC.

The chain uses TRBV4-2 and TRBJ2-1; D remains unclear. Trimming took 4 bases from V and 6 from J, leaving 10 bases between them. CDR3 size: 13 residues. Germline V gene data show CDR1 as LGHNA and CDR2 as YNFKEQ. In DNA form, the CDR3 reads TGTGCCAGCAGCCCTTCCAAGAGCAATGAGCAGTTCTTC. Translation gives CASSPSKSNEQFF.

A single count supports this clone. This chain connects TRBV7-6 to TRBJ2-6, with 8 positions matching TRBD1. This CDR3 is 21 amino acids long. The germline gives CDR1 SGHVS, CDR2 FNYEAQ. The V segment lost 2 bases and the J segment 0 bases; nucleotides outside the gene matches: 15. The CDR3 reads CASSLRTGPKEPVSGANVLTF. CDR3 DNA sequence: TGTGCCAGCAGCTTACGGACAGGGCCCAAGGAACCGGTCTCTGGGGCCAACGTCCTGACTTTC.

This chain connects TRBV5-6 to TRBJ2-1, with D perhaps TRBD2 (7 bases). Trimming left V 2 bases short and J 10 bases short, with 22 bases between. The CDR3 has 16 residues. Per germline, CDR1 SGHDT and CDR2 YYEEEE. CDR3 nucleotide sequence: TGTGCCAGCAGCTTTTATCTTAGCGGCGGGGGCAGAGAGCAGTTCTTC. Translating gives CASSFYLSGGGREQFF. The variable domain in full, completed from reference TRBV5-6 and TRBJ2-1, reads DAGVTQSPTHLIKTRGQQVTLRCSPKSGHDTVSWYQQALGQGPQFIFQYYEEEERQRGNFPDRFSGHQFPNYSSELNVNALLLGDSALYLCASSFYLSGGGREQFFGPGTRLTVL.

CDR3 sequence (DNA): TGTGCCAGCAGCAGAGGACTAGCGGCAGATACGCAGTATTTT. It codes for CASSRGLAADTQYF. The chain links TRBV7-2 to TRBJ2-3, with 10 positions matching TRBD2. The CDR3 covers 14 residues. With V trimmed by 5 bases and J by 4 bases, 3 bases remained unmatched. Germline V lookup: CDR1 SGHTA, CDR2 FQGNSA.

This chain uses TRBV6-5 with TRBJ2-3; 13 bases fit TRBD2. With 5 bases clipped from V and 7 bases from J, the junction kept 3 bases outside the gene matches. The CDR3 spans 14 residues. Per germline, CDR1 MNHEY and CDR2 SVGAGI. CDR3 coding DNA: TGTGCCAGCAGTAGACTAGCGGGGGGTAATACGCAGTATTTT. Protein product: CASSRLAGGNTQYF.

This clone came up once. The chain uses TRBV6-5 and TRBJ2-7; 7 nucleotides agree with TRBD2. With V trimmed by 0 bases and J by 3 bases, 5 bases remained unmatched. Germline lookup yields CDR1 MNHEY and CDR2 SVGAGI. The CDR3 loop spans 15 amino acids. CDR3 in amino acids: CASSYSGGRNYEQYF. The DNA of the CDR3 is TGTGCCAGCAGTTACTCGGGAGGGCGGAACTACGAGCAGTACTTC.

The V gene is TRBV5-4, the J gene TRBJ1-2; D gene uncertain. CDR1 is SGHNT, CDR2 YYREEE, per germline (reference sequence). Trimming cost V 3 bases and J 3 bases, with 6 bases left between them. The CDR3 has 12 amino acids. The CDR3 region is CASSSGDYGYTF. CDR3 sequence (DNA): TGTGCCAGCAGCTCGGGAGACTATGGCTACACCTTC.

This clone was seen a handful of times. V usage is TRBV3-1 (or the pseudogene TRBV3-2) and J usage is TRBJ1-6, with 7 positions matching TRBD1. V was pared by 8 bases and J by 7 bases, with 5 bases of the junction left unmatched. The CDR3 runs 13 residues. CDR1 LGHDT and CDR2 YNNKEL come from the germline V gene (reference sequence). The CDR3 sequence is CASAGTANSPLHF. The CDR3 DNA reads TGTGCCAGCGCCGGGACAGCAAATTCACCCCTCCACTTT.

The V gene is TRBV7-2, the J gene TRBJ2-3, with D maybe TRBD2 (5 bases). This CDR3 contains 15 residues. The V gene's germline CDR1 is SGHTA and CDR2 FQGNSA. Between the trimmed V and J ends, which lost 1 base and 10 bases, there was a span of 18 bases. The CDR3 spells CASSLGGLRETAQYF. CDR3 nucleotides: TGTGCCAGCAGCTTAGGAGGGCTCAGAGAAACGGCGCAGTATTTT. Variable domain in full (rest from reference TRBV7-2 and TRBJ2-3): GAGVSQSPSNKVTEKGKDVELRCDPISGHTALYWYRQSLGQGLEFLIYFQGNSAPDKSGLPSDRFSAERTGGSVSTLTIQRTQQEDSAVYLCASSLGGLRETAQYFGPGTRLTVL.

The V and J genes are TRBV5-1 and TRBJ2-3; no clear D gene. The CDR3 length is 16 residues. The germline V gene encodes CDR1 SGHRS and CDR2 YFSETQ. V shed 0 bases and J shed 0 bases, with 11 bases lying between them. CDR3 sequence (DNA): TGCGCCAGCAGCTTGGCCGCTAGTCTGAGCACAGATACGCAGTATTTT. This translates into CASSLAASLSTDTQYF.

This clone was seen a single time. The CDR3 region has the DNA TGTGCCAGCAGCTTGGCGACAGGCTCGACTCAGCCCCAGCATTTT. Its protein is CASSLATGSTQPQHF. The chain has TRBV7-9 and TRBJ1-5, with a possible D match to TRBD1 (6 bases). The length of the CDR3 is 15 residues. The V end was cut by 3 bases, the J end by 6 bases, with 15 bases between. The V gene's germline CDR1 is SEHNR and CDR2 FQNEAQ (reference sequence).

This chain uses TRBV4-1 with TRBJ1-5, with a possible D match to TRBD1 (6 bases). The V end was cut by 3 bases, the J end by 7 bases, with 19 bases between. CDR1 is MGHRA and CDR2 is YSYEKL in the germline V gene. There are 16 residues in the CDR3. The CDR3 DNA reads as TGCGCCAGCAGCCATGGACGCACAGGGATCATCCAGCCCCAGCATTTT. Translated, it gives CASSHGRTGIIQPQHF.

This clone was seen once. This chain connects TRBV5-6 to TRBJ2-5, with TRBD2 matching 16 bases. Germline trimming cut 4 bases from V and 5 bases from J; bases unmatched to any gene: 8. The germline CDR1 and CDR2 sequences are SGHDT and YYEEEE. The CDR3 is made up of 17 amino acids. The DNA of the CDR3 is TGTGCCAGCAGCGTGGGACTAGCGGGGGGGCCAATTGAGACCCAGTACTTC. Its protein is CASSVGLAGGPIETQYF. Based on the CDR3 plus reference TRBV5-6 and TRBJ2-5, the full variable domain is DAGVTQSPTHLIKTRGQQVTLRCSPKSGHDTVSWYQQALGQGPQFIFQYYEEEERQRGNFPDRFSGHQFPNYSSELNVNALLLGDSALYLCASSVGLAGGPIETQYFGPGTRLLVL.

The V call is TRBV7-3, the J call TRBJ2-1; D is perhaps TRBD2 (5 bases). The length of the CDR3 is 15 residues. V was pared by 4 bases and J by 8 bases, with 18 bases between. The germline V gene has CDR1 SGHTA and CDR2 FQGTGA. CDR3 residues: CASSSIAGLGYEQFF. The CDR3 DNA follows: TGTGCCAGCAGCTCAATAGCTGGACTGGGCTATGAGCAGTTCTTC.

CDR3 amino acids: CAISEAGDQPQHF. The CDR3 bases are TGTGCCATCAGTGAAGCAGGGGATCAGCCCCAGCATTTT. The J gene is TRBJ1-5, the V gene TRBV10-3; tentative D call: TRBD1 (6 bases). This CDR3 spans 13 amino acids. Deletions cut 3 bases from V and 5 bases from J, with 8 bases between. CDR1 and CDR2 from the germline V gene are ENHRY and SYGVKD.

The chain joins TRBV27 to TRBJ1-2; D call uncertain. Germline values: CDR1 MNHEY, CDR2 SMNVEV (reference sequence). This CDR3 is 15 amino acids long. V was pared by 5 bases and J by 3 bases, with 16 bases between. CDR3 in amino acids: CASSGGTIGDYGYTF. Written as DNA, the CDR3 is TGTGCCAGCAGTGGAGGAACTATTGGGGACTATGGCTACACCTTC.

This clone was seen a few times. Additional DNA sequences in this sample encode the identical CDR3. The chain uses TRBV30 and TRBJ1-5; 7 bases are a match to TRBD1. This CDR3 spans 13 amino acids. The germline V gene encodes CDR1 GTSNPN and CDR2 SVGIG (reference sequence). Trimming removed 1 base from V and 4 bases from J; junction bases left unmatched: 1. DNA of the CDR3: TGTGCCTGGAGTGCACAGGGGAATCAGCCCCAGCATTTT. Its protein product is CAWSAQGNQPQHF.

The chain carries TRBV25-1 and TRBJ2-2, with 8 bases matching TRBD1. Germline V gene data show CDR1 as MGHDK and CDR2 as SYGVNS. Trimming at V came to 8 bases and at J to 4 bases, leaving 9 bases not matched to a gene. The CDR3 runs 15 residues. This chain's CDR3 is CASQPPGTGTGELFF. The CDR3 bases are TGTGCCAGCCAACCTCCTGGGACAGGCACCGGGGAGCTGTTTTTT.